The 25 T cell receptor beta chains presented below share a single source sample, sequenced in a study of T cells in Graves' hyperthyroidism and ophthalmopathy. Researchers took RNA transcripts and amplified the TCR beta CDR3 regions from them. Researchers ran a first-round RT-PCR on the TCR CDR3 using the HTBI primer set. TCRdb used MiXCR to reprocess the multiplex PCR reads, holding one entry per CDR3 protein. This sample has around 760,000 distinct CDR3 sequences, with roughly a third found just once. The specimen was blood. These TCRs come from a woman aged 35 to 49 with Graves' hyperthyroidism.

In this sample, this clonotype turned up a few times. A clone one base away is much larger, so this may be a read error. V and J are TRBV7-2 and TRBJ1-5; D is ambiguous. This CDR3 is built from 12 residues. The V gene's germline CDR1 is SGHTA and CDR2 FQGNSA. The V gene lost 5 bases and the J gene lost 3 bases, with 5 bases spanning the gap. The CDR3 spells CASSPHNQPQHF. Here the CDR3 DNA reads TGTGCCAGCAGCCCACACAATCAGCCCCAGCATTTT.

V usage is TRBV7-9 and J usage is TRBJ1-2; no clear D gene. V shed 8 bases and J shed 1 base, with 14 bases lying between them. The germline V gene encodes CDR1 SEHNR and CDR2 FQNEAQ (reference sequence). The CDR3 spans 14 residues. In DNA, the CDR3 is TGTGCCAGCGGAAAAACTCAAGATAACTATGGCTACACCTTC. Its protein is CASGKTQDNYGYTF.

This clonotype was counted at least ten times. The chain links TRBV19 to TRBJ1-5, with D possibly matching TRBD1 (5 bases). Germline values: CDR1 LNHDA, CDR2 SQIVND (reference sequence). The CDR3 loop spans 15 amino acids. V was trimmed by 6 bases and J by 4 bases, leaving 16 bases between them. The CDR3 nucleotides are TGTGCCAGTAGCAACATGGGACGGTCTAATCAGCCCCAGCATTTT. Translating gives CASSNMGRSNQPQHF.

This clonotype was seen at least ten times. The chain uses TRBV6-5 and TRBJ1-1; 9 nucleotides agree with TRBD1. The CDR3 length is 14 residues. The germline CDR1 and CDR2 sequences are MNHEY and SVGAGI. V dropped 6 bases and J dropped 3; count of bases not matched to a gene: 5. The CDR3 sequence is CASSLRQGDTEAFF. CDR3 in DNA: TGTGCCAGCAGCCTCAGACAGGGGGACACTGAAGCTTTCTTT.

This clonotype was seen a handful of times. This rearrangement joins TRBV19 to TRBJ2-7; TRBD2 agrees at 8 bases. Germline V gene data show CDR1 as LNHDA and CDR2 as SQIVND (reference sequence). V shed 6 bases and J 0 bases; nucleotides not matched to a gene: 7. The CDR3 runs 15 residues. The CDR3 nucleotides are TGTGCCAGTAGCAATTGGCGGGAGGTCTCCTACGAGCAGTACTTC. The encoded protein is CASSNWREVSYEQYF. Using reference TRBV19 and TRBJ2-7 for the parts outside the CDR3, the full variable domain is DGGITQSPKYLFRKEGQNVTLSCEQNLNHDAMYWYRQDPGQGLRLIYYSQIVNDFQKGDIAEGYSVSREKKESFPLTVTSAQKNPTAFYLCASSNWREVSYEQYFGPGTRLTVT.

This clonotype has more than one count but fewer than ten. This sequence joins TRBV13 and TRBJ1-3; D call uncertain. Trimming removed 6 bases from V and 0 bases from J, with 9 bases in between. CDR3 length equals 14 residues. The V gene's germline CDR1 is PRHDT and CDR2 FYEKMQ (reference sequence). CDR3 loop: CASRDMHSGNTIYF. As DNA, the CDR3 is TGTGCCAGCAGAGACATGCACTCTGGAAACACCATATATTTT.

The chain links TRBV7-9 to TRBJ2-2, with a weak D call TRBD2 (5 bases). The CDR3 has 18 amino acids. V was shortened by 5 bases and J by 3 bases, with 22 bases between the two germline ends. The germline V gene encodes CDR1 SEHNR and CDR2 FQNEAQ (reference sequence). CDR3 DNA sequence: TGTGCCAGCAGCCGCCGGACTCCCCTTTGGAAGGACACCGGGGAGCTGTTTTTT. Translating it yields CASSRRTPLWKDTGELFF.

This chain uses TRBV10-3 with TRBJ1-1; D is ambiguous. The CDR3 totals 13 residues. The V end was cut by 8 bases, the J end by 4 bases, with 14 bases between. CDR1 and CDR2 from the germline V gene are ENHRY and SYGVKD. The CDR3 sequence: CAILGAGFTEAFF. CDR3 nucleotide sequence: TGTGCCATCCTGGGCGCCGGTTTCACTGAAGCTTTCTTT.

This clonotype was seen many times. This chain connects TRBV7-2 to TRBJ1-2, with D perhaps TRBD1 (6 bases). Deletions cut 3 bases from V and 4 bases from J, with 12 bases between. The germline V gene encodes CDR1 SGHTA and CDR2 FQGNSA. This CDR3 is 14 amino acids long. The CDR3 coding sequence is TGTGCCAGCAGCTTCAGGGGTTGGTTCTATGGCTACACCTTC. Its translation: CASSFRGWFYGYTF.

Notes on this clonotype: A much larger clone lies a single base off, so this may be a read error. The chain joins TRBV7-9 to TRBJ1-2; D gene unclear. Germline assignment: CDR1 SEHNR and CDR2 FQNEAQ (reference sequence). The CDR3 has 13 residues. The CDR3: CASLGSLNYGHTF. For the CDR3, the DNA is TGTGCCAGCTTAGGGAGCCTTAACTATGGCCACACCTTC. Looking up the rest from reference TRBV7-9 and TRBJ1-2 gives the full variable domain: DTGVSQNPRHKITKRGQNVTFRCDPISEHNRLYWYRQTLGQGPEFLTYFQNEAQLEKSRLLSDRFSAERPKGSFSTLEIQRTEQGDSAMYLCASLGSLNYGHTFGSGTRLTVV.

This clonotype came up many times. V gene TRBV2 combines with J gene TRBJ1-6; 10 bases agree with TRBD1. This CDR3 spans 16 amino acids. Per germline, CDR1 SNHLY and CDR2 FYNNEI. V lost 4 bases and J lost 2; bases outside the gene matches: 2. This CDR3 reads CASSGDRGTYNSPLHF. The CDR3 region has the DNA TGTGCCAGCAGTGGGGACAGGGGCACCTATAATTCACCCCTCCACTTT.

This clonotype showed up just a few times. The chain couples TRBV5-5 to TRBJ2-5; TRBD2 might be the D (5 bases). The V end was cut by 1 base, the J end by 5 bases, with 9 bases between. Germline values: CDR1 SGHKS, CDR2 YYEKEE (reference sequence). The CDR3 is made up of 13 amino acids. The CDR3 sequence: CASSLKGDETQYF. In DNA, the CDR3 is TGTGCCAGCAGCTTGAAGGGAGATGAGACCCAGTACTTC.

This chain uses TRBV9 with TRBJ1-5; D is possibly TRBD1 (5 bases). V lost 4 bases and J 7 bases, leaving 18 bases between the germline ends. Germline CDR1 and CDR2: SGDLS and YYNGEE. The CDR3 has 15 residues. CDR3 residues: CASSYPQGLGQPQHF. Written as DNA, the CDR3 is TGTGCCAGCAGCTACCCCCAGGGACTCGGGCAGCCCCAGCATTTT.

This clonotype was detected only once. A much larger clone lies one base from this, so it may be a read error. This sequence joins TRBV6-5 and TRBJ1-2, with 7 nucleotides matching TRBD1. Per the germline V gene, CDR1 is MNHEY and CDR2 is SVGAGI. This CDR3 is 15 amino acids long. The CDR3 coding sequence is TGTGCCGGCAGTTCGACATGGGGACAGAACTATGGCTACACCTTC. Translated, it gives CAGSSTWGQNYGYTF.

This clonotype was counted between two and nine times. The chain links TRBV7-9 to TRBJ1-1; D remains ambiguous. The V end was cut by 7 bases, the J end by 5 bases, with 14 bases between. The CDR3 length is 13 residues. CDR1 is SEHNR and CDR2 is FQNEAQ in the germline V gene (reference sequence). In nucleotides, the CDR3 is TGTGCCAGCAAAAAAGGGCCGCAAACTGAAGCTTTCTTT. This encodes CASKKGPQTEAFF.

V and J are TRBV19 and TRBJ2-7; D is unresolved. The CDR3 length is 14 residues. CDR1 is LNHDA and CDR2 is SQIVND in the germline V gene (reference sequence). V lost 5 bases and J lost 3, with 14 bases in between. CDR3 DNA sequence: TGTGCCAGTAGTTCGTCCGCTTTTAGCTACGAGCAGTACTTC. Translation: CASSSSAFSYEQYF.

This chain joins TRBV6-2 or TRBV6-3 and TRBJ2-7; D perhaps matches TRBD2 (6 bases). V lost 7 bases to trimming and J lost 2 bases, with 15 bases between them. Germline CDR1 and CDR2: MNHEY and SVGEGT. The CDR3 has 14 amino acids. This CDR3 reads CASTQTSGAYEQYF. Here the CDR3 DNA reads TGTGCCAGCACCCAAACATCGGGAGCCTACGAGCAGTACTTC.

In its sample, this clonotype was seen once. This chain connects TRBV10-3 to TRBJ2-3, with D unclear. Trimming took 8 bases from V and 1 from J, leaving 13 bases between them. The CDR3 consists of 14 residues. Per the germline V gene, CDR1 is ENHRY and CDR2 is SYGVKD. The CDR3 DNA reads TGTGCCATCCGGCTAGATCTTGGCACAGATACGCAGTATTTT. Protein product: CAIRLDLGTDTQYF.

The chain joins TRBV15 to TRBJ1-5; maybe TRBD1 (6 bases). This CDR3 contains 15 residues. Germline-derived CDR1 and CDR2 are LNHNV and YYDKDF (reference sequence). The V end was cut by 4 bases, the J end by 3 bases, with 13 bases between. This chain's CDR3 is CATSTGEGDNQPQHF. The CDR3 DNA sequence: TGTGCCACCAGCACTGGCGAGGGGGACAATCAGCCCCAGCATTTT.

Many counts were recorded for this clonotype. The V call is TRBV20-1, the J call TRBJ1-6, with D uncertain. The V end was cut by 6 bases, the J end by 9 bases, with 18 bases between. The CDR3 spans 14 residues. Germline CDR1 reads DFQATT; CDR2 reads SNEGSKA (reference sequence). CDR3 sequence: CSAGRGLTGSPLHF. CDR3 nucleotides: TGCAGTGCCGGACGTGGGCTGACGGGTTCACCCCTCCACTTT.

Regarding this clonotype: Since a much larger clone is just one base distant, this may be a read error. The CDR3, as DNA: TGTGCCAGCAGTGGGGCTCTTGGTCAGCCCCAGCATTTT. Protein sequence: CASSGALGQPQHF. V and J are TRBV2 and TRBJ1-5; D call uncertain. The CDR3 consists of 13 residues. The V end lost 4 bases, the J end lost 6 bases, and 10 bases lay between the germline ends. Germline assignment: CDR1 SNHLY and CDR2 FYNNEI.

The chain links TRBV9 to TRBJ2-7, with TRBD1 matching 10 bases. The CDR3 has 16 amino acids. Germline V CDR1 and CDR2: SGDLS, YYNGEE. V was clipped by 4 bases and J by 3 bases; unmatched bases: 10. CDR3 nucleotide sequence: TGTGCCAGCAGCCCAACATCGGGACAGGGGTACTACGAGCAGTACTTC. Residues: CASSPTSGQGYYEQYF.

This clonotype was seen more than once but under ten times. This chain uses TRBV12-5 with TRBJ1-1; no definite D call. There are 11 residues in the CDR3. The germline V and J ends were trimmed by 5 bases and 10 bases, with 11 bases remaining between them. Germline V lookup: CDR1 LGHNT, CDR2 FRNRAP. The CDR3 protein is CASGAGWGAFF. As DNA, the CDR3 is TGTGCTAGTGGTGCAGGTTGGGGAGCTTTCTTT.

In its sample, this clonotype was seen a few times. V gene TRBV6-5 combines with J gene TRBJ1-1; D gene ambiguous. This CDR3 has 15 residues. Trimming removed 0 bases from V and 1 base from J, with 9 bases in between. Per the germline V gene, CDR1 is MNHEY and CDR2 is SVGAGI. This chain's CDR3 is CASSYSPATNTEAFF. The CDR3 bases are TGTGCCAGCAGTTACTCGCCAGCTACGAACACTGAAGCTTTCTTT.

The DNA for the CDR3 is TGTGCCAGCAGCTTAACATTGCTGTCGACAGGCAACACCGGGGAGCTGTTTTTT. Its protein is CASSLTLLSTGNTGELFF. The J gene is TRBJ2-2, the V gene TRBV11-1; the D gene is possibly TRBD1 (6 bases). V was cut by 2 bases and J by 2 bases, with 18 bases left in between. The germline gives CDR1 SGHAT, CDR2 FQDESV (reference sequence). CDR3 length equals 18 residues. The entire variable domain, with the rest obtained from reference TRBV11-1 and TRBJ2-2, is as follows: EAEVAQSPRYKITEKSQAVAFWCDPISGHATLYWYRQILGQGPELLVQFQDESVVDDSQLPKDRFSAERLKGVDSTLKIQPAELGDSAMYLCASSLTLLSTGNTGELFFGEGSRLTVL.